Given below is one TCR beta chain in context. The data were taken from a study of blood T cell repertoires in COVID-19. Under the authors' procedure: For nucleated cells, counts were estimated from reference gene primer amplification. Assay: immunoSEQ multiplex PCR; the TCRdb copy retains only in-frame clones and omits some. The D gene and trimming were derived from the DNA, and the V and J assignments and clone size from that table. The sample comprises around 230,000 clones, 89% of which are singletons, and 3.5% to 4% rests with the top ten. This study enrolled people aged 18 to 89 from approximately 25 US geographic areas. The clonotype comes from a woman aged 25 to 45 with acute COVID-19. The material sequenced was PBMCs or T cells enriched from blood (not recorded which).

The chain's CDR3 is CAISEPDRNYGYTF. The CDR3 region has the DNA TGTGCCATCAGTGAACCGGACAGAAACTATGGCTACACCTTC. The chain joins TRBV10-3 to TRBJ1-2; the D gene is possibly TRBD1 (6 bases). V was pared by 3 bases and J by 2 bases, with 10 bases between. Germline values: CDR1 ENHRY, CDR2 SYGVKD. The CDR3 sequence is 14 residues long.